This T cell receptor beta chain was identified during a study of blood T cell repertoires in COVID-19. Study in general: The origin of the acute and convalescent COVID-19 samples was the United States, Italy and Spain. Nucleic acid was either cDNA or gDNA, and it came from T cells, B-cell-depleted T cells, or PBMCs.

In regard to this clone: The sample has other DNA sequences that encode this CDR3 too.

V dropped 2 bases and J dropped 2 bases, with 13 bases sitting between them. Germline CDR1 is SGHRS and CDR2 is YFSETQ. This CDR3 has 15 residues. Original data processing: Using reference gene primer amplification, nucleated cell counts were estimated. Using immunoSEQ multiplex PCR, the repertoire was profiled, and TCRdb retains in-frame clones only, with some absent. V and J calls and clone size follow that table, whereas D and trimming were derived from the DNA. Of about 190,000 clones in the sample, approximately 90% are singletons; the top ten hold 4% to 5%. Sequenced: peripheral blood. This chain connects TRBV5-1 to TRBJ1-2; possibly TRBD1 for D (6 bases). This receptor was taken from a human donor in a cohort sampled during active COVID-19. CDR3 DNA sequence: TGCGCCAGCAGCTTTGGTGCGGGGGGCAACTATGGCTACACCTTC. The encoded protein is CASSFGAGGNYGYTF.